The next 7 T cell receptor beta chains were all read from a single sample in a study of Graves' ophthalmopathy and Graves' hyperthyroidism. RNA transcripts served as template for amplifying TCR beta CDR3 sequences. Second-round multiplex PCR came after first-round RT-PCR with HTBI primers. Using its own MiXCR run on the multiplex PCR reads, TCRdb lists one record per CDR3 protein. The sample holds hundreds of thousands of distinct CDR3 sequences, more than 20% seen once. Sequences were obtained from peripheral blood. The receptors originated from a woman aged 18 to 35 with stable Graves' hyperthyroidism.

V is TRBV12-5 and J is TRBJ2-5; 11 positions agree with TRBD2. The J call may be wrong; the DNA end is better matched by TRBJ2-1. Germline-derived CDR1 and CDR2 are LGHNT and FRNRAP. The CDR3 totals 18 residues. For the CDR3, the DNA is TGTGCTAGTGGTTTGGTAATTGGTAGCGGGGGGGCCGCGGATGAGCAGTTCTTC. Its translation is CASGLVIGSGGAADEQFF.

Many counts were recorded for this clonotype. The chain employs TRBV6-5 and TRBJ1-6, with 8 bases matching TRBD1. Germline CDR1 reads MNHEY; CDR2 reads SVGAGI. V lost 2 bases, J lost 7 bases, and 10 bases stayed unmatched. The CDR3 sequence is 17 residues long. DNA for the CDR3: TGTGCCAGCAGTTACGATCCCGGGACAGGCCGGAATTCACCCCTCCACTTT. Encoded protein: CASSYDPGTGRNSPLHF.

Remarks on this clonotype: Germline is not matched at one junction end, which may reflect a read error. This chain joins TRBV28 and TRBJ2-7, with a weak D call TRBD2 (5 bases). There are 14 residues in the CDR3. Germline V CDR1 and CDR2: MDHEN, SYDVKM. The CDR3 sequence is CVSTPEAGPEHNYF. The CDR3 coding sequence is TGTGTCAGCACCCCCGAGGCGGGTCCGGAGCATAATTACTTC.

The rearrangement joins TRBV9 to TRBJ2-7; TRBD2 matches 7 bases. Germline CDR1 SGDLS, CDR2 YYNGEE. There are 14 residues in the CDR3. V was clipped by 0 bases and J by 3 bases; unmatched bases: 3. In nucleotides, the CDR3 is TGTGCCAGCAGCGTAGTGGGGGAGGGCTACGAGCAGTACTTC. Translated: CASSVVGEGYEQYF.

This clonotype occurred a few times. The rearrangement uses TRBV6-1 and TRBJ2-7; 8 nucleotides align to TRBD2. V trimming: 4 bases; J trimming: 6 bases; junction bases outside the gene matches: 11. Germline-derived CDR1 and CDR2 are MNHNS and SASEGT. The CDR3 runs to 15 residues. The CDR3 bases are TGTGCCAGCAGTGCCCAAGCGGGAGTCCGTGGCGAGCAGTACTTC. Translation gives CASSAQAGVRGEQYF.

This chain joins TRBV18 and TRBJ2-2, with D maybe TRBD1 (5 bases). The germline gives CDR1 KGHSH, CDR2 LQKENI. This CDR3 is 14 amino acids long. Between the trimmed V and J ends, which lost 1 base and 5 bases, there was a span of 8 bases. Here the CDR3 reads CASSPRTPTGELFF. For the CDR3, the DNA is TGTGCCAGCTCACCACGGACACCGACCGGGGAGCTGTTTTTT.

At least ten counts were recorded for this clonotype. The chain employs TRBV11-2 and TRBJ2-5; 9 bases are a match to TRBD2. The CDR3 extends over 16 amino acids. Trimming at V came to 5 bases and at J to 4 bases, leaving 11 bases not matched to a gene. CDR1 is SGHAT, CDR2 FQNNGV, per germline. In DNA, the CDR3 is TGTGCCAGCAGCCCCTATAGCGGGAGAATGGGAGAGACCCAGTACTTC. This codes for CASSPYSGRMGETQYF.